The next 18 T cell receptor beta chains were all read from a single sample in a study of blood T cell repertoires in COVID-19. Data came from immunoSEQ multiplex PCR; TCRdb stores just in-frame clones and leaves some out. The sample carries approximately 300,000 clones, roughly nine tenths recorded once. The specimen was PBMCs or T cells enriched from blood (not recorded which). The receptor set was obtained from a man aged 55-75 years who had recovered from COVID-19.

This clone was seen just once. The chain couples TRBV21-1 to TRBJ2-5; TRBD2 is taken as the D call from the table, unchecked against the DNA. TRBV21-1 is flagged as a pseudogene. The CDR3 contains 17 residues. The CDR3 protein is CASSKGASSLQQETQYF. The DNA of the CDR3 is TGTGCCAGCAGCAAAGGGGCTAGCTCACTCCAACAAGAGACCCAGTACTTC.

This chain joins TRBV7-3 and TRBJ2-2, with 7 bases identical to TRBD1. Germline CDR1 and CDR2: SGHTA and FQGTGA. V gave up 0 bases and J gave up 6 bases; unmatched junction bases: 4. This CDR3 comprises 15 residues. Here the CDR3 DNA reads TGTGCCAGCAGCTTAACAGGGGGCGAGGCCGGGGAGCTGTTTTTT. It specifies CASSLTGGEAGELFF.

This CDR3 is CASSVIAGTSVHNEQFF. In nucleotides, the CDR3 is TGTGCCAGCAGCGTAATAGCCGGGACTAGCGTCCACAATGAGCAGTTCTTC. J is TRBJ2-1 and V is TRBV11-2; TRBD2 matches 10 bases. The germline V gene has CDR1 SGHAT and CDR2 FQNNGV. V was clipped by 5 bases and J by 5 bases; unmatched bases: 12. The length of the CDR3 is 17 residues.

The chain recombines TRBV2 with TRBJ2-7; 8 bases are shared with TRBD1. The CDR3 sequence is 15 residues long. Per the germline V gene, CDR1 is SNHLY and CDR2 is FYNNEI. Germline trimming cut 6 bases from V and 1 base from J; bases unmatched to any gene: 8. Here the CDR3 DNA reads TGTGCCAGCAGCGTGGACAGGGTAGGGTCCTACGAGCAGTACTTC. As protein: CASSVDRVGSYEQYF.

The chain uses TRBV6-5 and TRBJ2-7, with a weak D call TRBD2 (6 bases). The germline V gene encodes CDR1 MNHEY and CDR2 SVGAGI. Trimming cost V 7 bases and J 0 bases, with 13 bases left between them. The CDR3 is 14 residues long. The CDR3 DNA follows: TGTGCCAGCACCCGGGACTCATACTCCTACGAGCAGTACTTC. This gives the protein CASTRDSYSYEQYF.

This chain connects TRBV24-1 to TRBJ1-2, with a weak D call TRBD1 (6 bases). The V gene's germline CDR1 is KGHDR and CDR2 SFDVKD. The length of the CDR3 is 14 residues. With 5 bases removed from V and 0 bases from J, the gap between germline ends came to 9 bases. The CDR3 DNA reads TGTGCCACCAGTGGCAGGGGAGCTAACTATGGCTACACCTTC. Encoded protein: CATSGRGANYGYTF.

The chain links TRBV6-5 to TRBJ1-2; 9 bases align to TRBD1. This CDR3 is built from 15 residues. CDR1 MNHEY and CDR2 SVGAGI come from the germline V gene. The ends lost 1 base at V and 8 bases at J; junction bases unmatched: 8. The CDR3 loop is CASSYYRGPASGYTF. The CDR3 region has the DNA TGTGCCAGCAGTTACTACAGGGGGCCAGCGAGCGGCTACACCTTC.

V gene TRBV19 combines with J gene TRBJ2-1; possible D gene TRBD1, 5 bases. Germline assignment: CDR1 LNHDA and CDR2 SQIVND (reference sequence). Trimming took off 5 bases at V and 6 bases at J, with 14 bases between the two ends. This CDR3 region has 14 residues. The CDR3 reads CASSPSDSFNEQFF. CDR3 bases: TGTGCCAGTAGTCCCAGCGACAGTTTCAATGAGCAGTTCTTC.

This rearrangement joins TRBV19 to TRBJ1-2, with D possibly TRBD1 on 6 matching bases. This CDR3 has 11 residues. Trimming took 8 bases from V and 7 from J, leaving 11 bases between them. Germline V lookup: CDR1 LNHDA, CDR2 SQIVND (reference sequence). The CDR3 region has the DNA TGTGCCAGTCGCAGGGGCCGTGGCTACACCTTC. Residues: CASRRGRGYTF.

The rearrangement uses TRBV5-6 and TRBJ1-5; 7 bases match TRBD1. The CDR3 is made up of 14 amino acids. With V trimmed by 1 base and J by 5 bases, 3 bases remained unmatched. The V gene's germline CDR1 is SGHDT and CDR2 YYEEEE. CDR3 amino acids: CASSLRQGHQPQHF. The CDR3 nucleotides are TGTGCCAGCAGCTTGAGACAGGGACATCAGCCCCAGCATTTT. Variable domain in full (rest from reference TRBV5-6 and TRBJ1-5): DAGVTQSPTHLIKTRGQQVTLRCSPKSGHDTVSWYQQALGQGPQFIFQYYEEEERQRGNFPDRFSGHQFPNYSSELNVNALLLGDSALYLCASSLRQGHQPQHFGDGTRLSIL.

The V call is TRBV28, the J call TRBJ2-2; possible D gene TRBD1, 5 bases. The CDR3 contains 17 residues. V lost 7 bases and J 2 bases, leaving 20 bases between the germline ends. The germline V gene has CDR1 MDHEN and CDR2 SYDVKM. The CDR3 region is CASTAQENKANTGELFF. CDR3 sequence (DNA): TGTGCCAGCACCGCACAGGAAAACAAGGCTAACACCGGGGAGCTGTTTTTT.

The V gene is TRBV24-1, the J gene TRBJ1-4; D perhaps matches TRBD1 (5 bases). CDR3 length: 14 residues. Trimming stripped 3 bases from V and 6 bases from J, with 10 bases between. The V gene's germline CDR1 is KGHDR and CDR2 SFDVKD. CDR3 sequence reads: CATSDPKGDEKLFF. CDR3 DNA sequence: TGTGCCACCAGTGATCCGAAAGGGGATGAAAAACTGTTTTTT.

The chain links TRBV19 to TRBJ1-6; 8 positions agree with TRBD1. This CDR3 spans 16 amino acids. The germline gives CDR1 LNHDA, CDR2 SQIVND (reference sequence). The V segment lost 5 bases and the J segment 8 bases; nucleotides outside the gene matches: 11. The CDR3 DNA reads TGTGCCAGTAGTCGAAGTTGGGGACAGGAAGATTCACCCCTCCACTTT. Translating gives CASSRSWGQEDSPLHF.

The chain carries TRBV2 and TRBJ1-1; D not certain. V lost 7 bases and J 1 base, leaving 7 bases between the germline ends. The V gene's germline CDR1 is SNHLY and CDR2 FYNNEI. The CDR3 is 12 amino acids. CDR3 loop: CASTPRNTEAFF. The DNA of the CDR3 is TGTGCCAGCACCCCCAGGAACACTGAAGCTTTCTTT.

V is TRBV6-5 and J is TRBJ1-4; 9 nucleotides line up with TRBD1. Trimming removed 0 bases from V and 7 bases from J; junction bases left unmatched: 3. This CDR3 spans 15 amino acids. Germline V CDR1 and CDR2: MNHEY, SVGAGI. CDR3 sequence (DNA): TGTGCCAGCAGTTACTCACAGGGGGCTGGTGAAAAACTGTTTTTT. Residues: CASSYSQGAGEKLFF.

This clone was seen once. The chain couples TRBV6-6 to TRBJ2-7, with 11 bases that match TRBD2. The CDR3 has 15 residues. After removal of 0 bases from V and 6 bases from J, the junction contained 4 bases not matched to a gene. In germline, CDR1 is MNHNY, CDR2 SVGAGI (reference sequence). CDR3 in amino acids: CASSYSTTSGGEQYF. In nucleotides, the CDR3 is TGTGCCAGCAGTTACTCGACTACTAGCGGGGGCGAGCAGTACTTC.

J is TRBJ2-7 and V is TRBV5-1; maybe TRBD2 (6 bases). CDR1 and CDR2 from the germline V gene are SGHRS and YFSETQ. V lost 2 bases and J lost 4, with 16 bases in between. The CDR3 extends over 15 amino acids. The CDR3 sequence: CASSFRAPGSYEQYF. The CDR3 DNA is TGCGCCAGCAGCTTTAGGGCACCCGGGAGTTACGAGCAGTACTTC.

The chain recombines TRBV28 with TRBJ1-3, with D maybe TRBD1 (6 bases). This CDR3 has 17 amino acids. Germline lookup yields CDR1 MDHEN and CDR2 SYDVKM. The V gene lost 6 bases and the J gene lost 5 bases, with 23 bases spanning the gap. CDR3 region: CASSLGDRPTSRNTIYF. The CDR3 DNA is TGTGCCAGCAGCCTGGGAGACAGGCCCACATCTCGAAACACCATATATTTT.